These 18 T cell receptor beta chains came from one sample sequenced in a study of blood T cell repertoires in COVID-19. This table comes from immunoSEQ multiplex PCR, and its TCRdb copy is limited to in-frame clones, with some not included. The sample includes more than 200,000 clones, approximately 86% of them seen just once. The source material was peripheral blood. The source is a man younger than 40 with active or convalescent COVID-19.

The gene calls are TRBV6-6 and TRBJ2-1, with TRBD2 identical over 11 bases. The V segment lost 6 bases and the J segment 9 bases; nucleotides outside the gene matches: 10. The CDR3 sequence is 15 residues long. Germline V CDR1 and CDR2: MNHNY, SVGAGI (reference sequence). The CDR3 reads CASRKLTSGDGEQFF. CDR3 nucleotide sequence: TGTGCCAGCAGAAAACTGACTAGCGGGGACGGTGAGCAGTTCTTC.

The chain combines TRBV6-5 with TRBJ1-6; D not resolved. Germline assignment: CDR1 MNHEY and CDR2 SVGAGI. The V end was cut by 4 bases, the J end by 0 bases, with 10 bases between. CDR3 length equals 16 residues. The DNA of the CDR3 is TGTGCCAGCAGTTTAGAACAGAGCTCCTATAATTCACCCCTCCACTTT. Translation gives CASSLEQSSYNSPLHF.

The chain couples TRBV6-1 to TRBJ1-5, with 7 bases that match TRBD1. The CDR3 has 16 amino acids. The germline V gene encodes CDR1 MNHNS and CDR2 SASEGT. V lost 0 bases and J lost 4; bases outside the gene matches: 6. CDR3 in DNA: TGTGCCAGCAGTGAAGCCGACAGGGCTTTGAATCAGCCCCAGCATTTT. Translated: CASSEADRALNQPQHF.

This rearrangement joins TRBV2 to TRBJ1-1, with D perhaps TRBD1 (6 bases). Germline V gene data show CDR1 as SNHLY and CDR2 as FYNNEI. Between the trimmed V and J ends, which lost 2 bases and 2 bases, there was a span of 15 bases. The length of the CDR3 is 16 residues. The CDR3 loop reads CASSEHTGMINTEAFF. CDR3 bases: TGTGCCAGCAGTGAACACACAGGGATGATTAACACTGAAGCTTTCTTT.

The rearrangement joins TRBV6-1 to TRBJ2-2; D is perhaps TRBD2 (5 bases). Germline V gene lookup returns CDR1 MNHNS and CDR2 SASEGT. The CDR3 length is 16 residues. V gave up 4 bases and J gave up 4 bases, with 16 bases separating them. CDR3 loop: CASSARGIEGTGELFF. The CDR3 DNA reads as TGTGCCAGCAGTGCGAGAGGGATTGAGGGCACCGGGGAGCTGTTTTTT.

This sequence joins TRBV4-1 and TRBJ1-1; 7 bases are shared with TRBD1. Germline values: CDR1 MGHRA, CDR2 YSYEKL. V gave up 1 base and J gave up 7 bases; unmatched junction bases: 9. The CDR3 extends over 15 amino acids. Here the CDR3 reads CASSQAAQGDLEAFF. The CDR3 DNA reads TGCGCCAGCAGCCAAGCCGCCCAGGGGGACCTTGAAGCTTTCTTT.

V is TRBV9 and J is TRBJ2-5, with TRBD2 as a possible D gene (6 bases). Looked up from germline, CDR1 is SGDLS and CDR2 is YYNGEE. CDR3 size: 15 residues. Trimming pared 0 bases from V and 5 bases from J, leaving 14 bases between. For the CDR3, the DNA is TGTGCCAGCAGCGTAGGTGGAGGGTCGCTGGAGACCCAGTACTTC. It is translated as CASSVGGGSLETQYF.

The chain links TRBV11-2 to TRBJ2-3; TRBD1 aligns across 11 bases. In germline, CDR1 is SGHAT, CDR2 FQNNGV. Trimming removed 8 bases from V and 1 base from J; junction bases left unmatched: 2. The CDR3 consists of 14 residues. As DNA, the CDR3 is TGTGCCAGCGAGGGACAGGGGGGCACAGATACGCAGTATTTT. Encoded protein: CASEGQGGTDTQYF.

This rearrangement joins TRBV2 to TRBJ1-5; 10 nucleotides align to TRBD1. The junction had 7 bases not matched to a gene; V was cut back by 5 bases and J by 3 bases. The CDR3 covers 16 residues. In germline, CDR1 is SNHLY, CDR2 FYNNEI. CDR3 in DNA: TGTGCCAGCAGTAGGACCGGGACAGGGGACAATCAGCCCCAGCATTTT. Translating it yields CASSRTGTGDNQPQHF.

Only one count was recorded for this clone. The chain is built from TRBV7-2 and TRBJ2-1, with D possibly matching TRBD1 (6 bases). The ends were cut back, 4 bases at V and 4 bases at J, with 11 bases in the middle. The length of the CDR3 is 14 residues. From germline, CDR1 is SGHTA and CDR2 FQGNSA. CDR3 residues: CASSSSGQYNEQFF. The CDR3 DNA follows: TGTGCCAGCAGCTCAAGTGGACAGTACAATGAGCAGTTCTTC.

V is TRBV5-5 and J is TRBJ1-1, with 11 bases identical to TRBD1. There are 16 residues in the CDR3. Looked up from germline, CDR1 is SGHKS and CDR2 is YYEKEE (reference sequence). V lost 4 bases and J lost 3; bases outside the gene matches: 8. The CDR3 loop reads CASSPRTGGWDTEAFF. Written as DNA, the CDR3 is TGTGCCAGCAGCCCAAGGACAGGGGGCTGGGACACTGAAGCTTTCTTT.

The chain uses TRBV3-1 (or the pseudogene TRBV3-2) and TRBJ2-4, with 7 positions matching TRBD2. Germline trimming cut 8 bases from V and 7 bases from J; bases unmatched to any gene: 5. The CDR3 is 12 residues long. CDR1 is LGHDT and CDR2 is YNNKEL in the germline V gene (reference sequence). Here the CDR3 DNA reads TGTGCCAGCGCGGGGGATCAGAACATTCAGTACTTC. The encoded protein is CASAGDQNIQYF.

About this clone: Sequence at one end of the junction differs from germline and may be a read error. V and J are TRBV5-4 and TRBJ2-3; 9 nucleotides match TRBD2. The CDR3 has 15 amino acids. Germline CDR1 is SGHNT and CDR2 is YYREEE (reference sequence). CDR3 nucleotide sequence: TGTGCCAGCAGTTTGGGCGGGGGGGCGACAGATACGCAGTATTTT. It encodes CASSLGGGATDTQYF.

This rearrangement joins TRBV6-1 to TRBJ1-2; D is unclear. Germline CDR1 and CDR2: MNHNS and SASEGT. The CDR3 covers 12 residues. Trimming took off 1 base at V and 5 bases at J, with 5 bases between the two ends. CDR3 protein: CASSEDIYGYTF. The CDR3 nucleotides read TGTGCCAGCAGTGAAGACATATATGGCTACACCTTC.

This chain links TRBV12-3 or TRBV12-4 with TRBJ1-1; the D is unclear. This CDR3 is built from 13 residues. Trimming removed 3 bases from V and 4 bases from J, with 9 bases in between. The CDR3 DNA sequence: TGTGCCAGCAGTTTTAAACGGGGCACTGAAGCTTTCTTT. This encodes CASSFKRGTEAFF.

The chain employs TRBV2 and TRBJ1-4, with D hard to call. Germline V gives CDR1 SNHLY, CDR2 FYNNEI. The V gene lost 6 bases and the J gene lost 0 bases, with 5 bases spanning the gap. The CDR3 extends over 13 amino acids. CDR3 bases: TGTGCCAGCAGCCGTACAACTAATGAAAAACTGTTTTTT. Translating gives CASSRTTNEKLFF.

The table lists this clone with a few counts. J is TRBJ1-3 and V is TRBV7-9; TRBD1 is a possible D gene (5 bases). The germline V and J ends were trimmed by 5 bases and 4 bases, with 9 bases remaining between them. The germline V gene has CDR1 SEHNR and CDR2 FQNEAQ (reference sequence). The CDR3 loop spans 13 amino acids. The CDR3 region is CASSGRAGNTIYF. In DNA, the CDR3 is TGTGCCAGCAGCGGCAGGGCCGGAAACACCATATATTTT.

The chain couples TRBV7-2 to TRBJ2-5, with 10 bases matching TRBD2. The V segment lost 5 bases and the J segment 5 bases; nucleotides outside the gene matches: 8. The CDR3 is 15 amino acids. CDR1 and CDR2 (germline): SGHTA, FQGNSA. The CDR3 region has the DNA TGTGCCAGCAGCCCGAAAGCGGGGGGGCGTGAGACCCAGTACTTC. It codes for CASSPKAGGRETQYF.